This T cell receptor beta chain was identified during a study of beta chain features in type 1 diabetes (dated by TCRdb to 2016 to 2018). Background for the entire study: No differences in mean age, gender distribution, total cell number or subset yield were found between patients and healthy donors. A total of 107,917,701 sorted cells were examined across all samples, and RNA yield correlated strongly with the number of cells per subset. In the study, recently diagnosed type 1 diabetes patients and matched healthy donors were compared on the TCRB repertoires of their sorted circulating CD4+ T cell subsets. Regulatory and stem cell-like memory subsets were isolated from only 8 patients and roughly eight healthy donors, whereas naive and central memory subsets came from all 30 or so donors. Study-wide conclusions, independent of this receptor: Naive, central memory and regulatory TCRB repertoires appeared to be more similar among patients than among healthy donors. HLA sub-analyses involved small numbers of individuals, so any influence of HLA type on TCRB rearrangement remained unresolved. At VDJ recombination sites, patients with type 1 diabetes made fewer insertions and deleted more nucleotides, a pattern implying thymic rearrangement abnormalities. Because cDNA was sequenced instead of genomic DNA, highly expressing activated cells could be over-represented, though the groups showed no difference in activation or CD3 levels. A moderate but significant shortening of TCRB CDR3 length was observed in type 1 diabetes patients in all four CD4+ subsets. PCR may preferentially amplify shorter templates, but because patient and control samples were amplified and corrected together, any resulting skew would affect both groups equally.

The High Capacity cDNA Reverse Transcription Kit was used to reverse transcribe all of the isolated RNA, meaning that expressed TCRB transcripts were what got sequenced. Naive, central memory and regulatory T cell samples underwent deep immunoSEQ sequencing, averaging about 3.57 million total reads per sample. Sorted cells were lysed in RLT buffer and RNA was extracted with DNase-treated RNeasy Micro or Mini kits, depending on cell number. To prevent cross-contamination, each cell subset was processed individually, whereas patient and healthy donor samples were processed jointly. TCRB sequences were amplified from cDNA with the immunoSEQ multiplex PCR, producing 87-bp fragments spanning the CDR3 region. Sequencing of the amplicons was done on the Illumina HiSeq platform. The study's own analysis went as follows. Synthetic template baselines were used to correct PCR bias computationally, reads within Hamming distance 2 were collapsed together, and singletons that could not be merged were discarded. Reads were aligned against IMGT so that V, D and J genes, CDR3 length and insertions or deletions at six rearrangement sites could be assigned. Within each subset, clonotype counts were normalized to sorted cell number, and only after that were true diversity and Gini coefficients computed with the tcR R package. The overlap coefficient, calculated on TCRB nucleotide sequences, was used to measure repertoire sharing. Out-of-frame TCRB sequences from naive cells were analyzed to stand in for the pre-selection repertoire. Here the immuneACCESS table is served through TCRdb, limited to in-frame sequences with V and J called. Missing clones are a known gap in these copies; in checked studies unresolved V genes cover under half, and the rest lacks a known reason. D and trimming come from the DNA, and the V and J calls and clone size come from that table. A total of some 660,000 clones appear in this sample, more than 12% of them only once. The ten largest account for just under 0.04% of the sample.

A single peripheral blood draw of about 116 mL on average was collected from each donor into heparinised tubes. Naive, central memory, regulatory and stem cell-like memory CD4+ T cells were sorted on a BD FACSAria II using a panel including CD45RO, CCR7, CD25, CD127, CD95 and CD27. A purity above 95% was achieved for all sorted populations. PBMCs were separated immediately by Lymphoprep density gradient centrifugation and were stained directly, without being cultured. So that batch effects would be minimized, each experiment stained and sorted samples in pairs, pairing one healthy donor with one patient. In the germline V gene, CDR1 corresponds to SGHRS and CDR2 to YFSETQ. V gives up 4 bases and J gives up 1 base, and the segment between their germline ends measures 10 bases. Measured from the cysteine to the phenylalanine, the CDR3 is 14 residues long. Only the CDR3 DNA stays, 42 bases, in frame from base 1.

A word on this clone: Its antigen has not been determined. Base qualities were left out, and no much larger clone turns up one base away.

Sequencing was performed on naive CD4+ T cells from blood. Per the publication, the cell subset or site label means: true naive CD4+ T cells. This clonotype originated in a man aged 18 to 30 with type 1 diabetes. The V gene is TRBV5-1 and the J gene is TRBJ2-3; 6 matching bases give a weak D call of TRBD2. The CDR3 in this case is CASSIGGGTDTQYF. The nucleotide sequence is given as TGCGCCAGCAGCATCGGGGGAGGCACAGATACGCAGTATTTT.